The 12 T cell receptor beta chains below come from one sample, sequenced in a study of blood T cell repertoires in COVID-19 (TCRdb year 2020). Libraries were constructed by the immunoSEQ multiplex PCR assay. TCRdb limited this immuneACCESS table to in-frame rearrangements with V and J called. A share of clones is missing; checked studies link under half to unresolved V genes, and the rest is unexplained. For this sample there are some 140,000 clones; approximately 79% appear just once. The ten top clones hold around 3.3% of the sample. Material for sequencing was peripheral blood. Receptors originate from a man in his sixties with acute or convalescent COVID-19.

This chain uses TRBV3-1 (or the pseudogene TRBV3-2) with TRBJ2-7; 8 positions match TRBD2. Germline V lookup: CDR1 LGHDT, CDR2 YNNKEL (reference sequence). The CDR3 covers 17 residues. V dropped 1 base and J dropped 1; count of bases not matched to a gene: 9. Written as DNA, the CDR3 is TGTGCCAGCAGCCAAGGCCTAGCGGGCCCTCAATCCTACGAGCAGTACTTC. It specifies CASSQGLAGPQSYEQYF.

A few counts support this clone. CDR3 nucleotide sequence: TGTGCCAGCTCTCAACAAGATAGCAATCAGCCCCAGCATTTT. Encoded protein: CASSQQDSNQPQHF. The J gene is TRBJ1-5, the V gene TRBV18; no clear D. Trimming cost V 6 bases and J 0 bases, with 9 bases left between them. CDR3 size: 14 residues. Germline CDR1 is KGHSH and CDR2 is LQKENI.

A word on this clone: Other DNA sequences of this sample code for an identical CDR3. The chain employs TRBV10-3 and TRBJ1-5, with D possibly being TRBD1 (5 bases). Trimming took 3 bases from V and 0 from J, leaving 6 bases between them. The CDR3 has 14 amino acids. The germline V gene has CDR1 ENHRY and CDR2 SYGVKD. The DNA of the CDR3 is TGTGCCATCAGTGAAGGGGTTAGCAATCAGCCCCAGCATTTT. As protein: CAISEGVSNQPQHF.

This chain joins TRBV4-1 and TRBJ1-1; the match to TRBD1 covers 8 bases. Germline V CDR1 and CDR2: MGHRA, YSYEKL. This CDR3 contains 14 residues. Trimming took 5 bases from V and 10 from J; bases not matched to a gene: 12. CDR3 protein: CASSGLQGVVGAFF. The CDR3 DNA follows: TGCGCCAGCAGCGGATTACAGGGGGTTGTGGGAGCTTTCTTT.

This clone was detected only a few times. The CDR3 loop is CASSQDRNRVHNQPQHF. CDR3 DNA: TGCGCCAGCAGCCAAGACCGGAACAGGGTACACAATCAGCCCCAGCATTTT. V gene TRBV4-3 combines with J gene TRBJ1-5; D possibly corresponds to TRBD1 (6 bases). V lost 0 bases and J 3 bases, leaving 15 bases between the germline ends. CDR3 length: 17 residues. Germline CDR1 LGHNA, CDR2 YSLEER.

V usage is TRBV11-2 and J usage is TRBJ1-2, with D possibly being TRBD1 (6 bases). The length of the CDR3 is 15 residues. Germline-derived CDR1 and CDR2 are SGHAT and FQNNGV. Trimming took off 4 bases at V and 6 bases at J, with 18 bases between the two ends. CDR3 bases: TGTGCCAGCAGCTCCCCCCGGGGGGCAATAAATGGCTACACCTTC. Translation: CASSSPRGAINGYTF.

The chain carries TRBV28 and TRBJ2-7, with 10 bases matching TRBD2. There are 17 residues in the CDR3. The germline CDR1 and CDR2 sequences are MDHEN and SYDVKM. V lost 7 bases, J lost 6 bases, and 18 bases stayed unmatched. CDR3 nucleotides: TGTGCCAGCAACTCTGGCCCGACTAGCGGGTTTCCCCGCGAGCAGTACTTC. Encoded protein: CASNSGPTSGFPREQYF.

The CDR3 nucleotides read TGTGCCAGTAGTAAGCAGGGGCCGGGGGATACGCAGTATTTT. This encodes CASSKQGPGDTQYF. This sequence joins TRBV19 and TRBJ2-3, with D possibly matching TRBD1 (6 bases). The CDR3 totals 14 residues. The V end was cut by 4 bases, the J end by 6 bases, with 14 bases between. The germline gives CDR1 LNHDA, CDR2 SQIVND (reference sequence). Combining the CDR3 with reference TRBV19 and TRBJ2-3 gives the whole variable domain DGGITQSPKYLFRKEGQNVTLSCEQNLNHDAMYWYRQDPGQGLRLIYYSQIVNDFQKGDIAEGYSVSREKKESFPLTVTSAQKNPTAFYLCASSKQGPGDTQYFGPGTRLTVL.

The rearrangement links TRBV2 to TRBJ1-6; the D is unclear. The CDR3 loop spans 12 amino acids. Germline CDR1 and CDR2: SNHLY and FYNNEI. Trimming stripped 5 bases from V and 10 bases from J, with 9 bases between. CDR3 coding DNA: TGTGCCAGCAGTTCCATGGAGTCACCCCTCCACTTT. This translates into CASSSMESPLHF. Together with reference TRBV2 and TRBJ1-6, the CDR3 gives the full variable domain: EPEVTQTPSHQVTQMGQEVILRCVPISNHLYFYWYRQILGQKVEFLVSFYNNEISEKSEIFDDQFSVERPDGSNFTLKIRSTKLEDSAMYFCASSSMESPLHFGNGTRLTVT.

The V gene is TRBV5-1, the J gene TRBJ1-2; D unresolved. Between the trimmed V and J ends, which lost 4 bases and 0 bases, there was a span of 16 bases. CDR1 is SGHRS and CDR2 is YFSETQ in the germline V gene. The CDR3 has 16 amino acids. The CDR3 loop reads CASSPRLPSANYGYTF. CDR3 nucleotide sequence: TGCGCCAGCAGCCCTAGGCTGCCATCAGCTAACTATGGCTACACCTTC.

The chain is built from TRBV3-1 (or the pseudogene TRBV3-2) and TRBJ2-3; 9 bases are a match to TRBD2. J lost 3 bases, V lost 4 bases, and 14 bases had no gene match. CDR3 size: 18 residues. Germline CDR1 is LGHDT and CDR2 is YNNKEL (reference sequence). CDR3 nucleotides: TGTGCCAGCAGCCGGTCGCCGGGACTAGCAGGTGGAACAGATACGCAGTATTTT. Its translation is CASSRSPGLAGGTDTQYF.

This chain connects TRBV30 to TRBJ1-1; 10 nucleotides line up with TRBD1. This CDR3 has 17 amino acids. Germline V lookup: CDR1 GTSNPN, CDR2 SVGIG (reference sequence). The J segment lost 0 bases and the V segment lost 5 bases, leaving 12 bases of the junction unmatched. The CDR3: CAWRQGQGPSMNTEAFF. The CDR3 bases are TGTGCCTGGCGGCAGGGACAGGGGCCGTCTATGAACACTGAAGCTTTCTTT.